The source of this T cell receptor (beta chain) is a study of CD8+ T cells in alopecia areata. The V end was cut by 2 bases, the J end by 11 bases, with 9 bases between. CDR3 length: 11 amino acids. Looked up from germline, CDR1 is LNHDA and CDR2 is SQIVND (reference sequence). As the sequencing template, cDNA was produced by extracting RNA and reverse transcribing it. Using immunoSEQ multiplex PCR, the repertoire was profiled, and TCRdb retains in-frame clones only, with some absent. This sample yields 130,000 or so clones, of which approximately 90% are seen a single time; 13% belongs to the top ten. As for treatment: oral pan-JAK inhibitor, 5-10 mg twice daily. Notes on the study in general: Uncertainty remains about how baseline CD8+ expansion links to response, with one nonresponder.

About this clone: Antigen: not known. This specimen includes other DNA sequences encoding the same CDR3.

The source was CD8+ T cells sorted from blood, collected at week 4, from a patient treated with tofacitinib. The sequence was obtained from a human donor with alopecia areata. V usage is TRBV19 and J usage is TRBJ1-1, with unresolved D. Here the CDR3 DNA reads TGTGCCAGTAGTATAACAACAGAGGCTTTCTTT. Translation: CASSITTEAFF.